This T cell receptor (beta chain) is from a study of shared T cell receptors in the human thymus. Details on this clone: A junction boundary mismatches the germline segment, possibly from a read error.

Some clones are missing from TCRdb's copy, which holds only in-frame ones; the method was immunoSEQ multiplex PCR. The data contain about 500,000 clones, around 78% of them singletons. CDR1 is SEHNR and CDR2 is FQNEAQ in the germline V gene (reference sequence). The CDR3 consists of 12 residues. Another study also made use of these data, one on human thymus T cells. Turning to that study: From resections taken during corrective heart surgery, the thymus tissue was obtained. Related research found strongly overlapping thymic repertoires in unrelated individuals.

Input material: thymocytes. The rearrangement links TRBV7-9 to TRBJ2-5; 11 positions agree with TRBD1. This clonotype was obtained from a boy in the first two years of life with a congenital heart defect. CDR3 coding DNA: TGTGCCAGCAGTCCAGGACAGGGGGCGTCTCACTTC. Protein sequence: CASSPGQGASHF.